The 8 T cell receptor beta chains below all came from one sample that was sequenced in a study of blood T cell repertoires in COVID-19. Repertoires were generated with immunoSEQ multiplex PCR, while TCRdb's copy carries only in-frame clones and drops some. Of a few hundred thousand clones in the sample, 65% to 85% were seen once. The sequenced sample was peripheral blood. The receptors here all came from a woman older than 75 with acute or convalescent COVID-19.

For this clone: One end of the junction does not line up with germline, which may come from a read error. The J gene is TRBJ1-5, the V gene TRBV3-1 (or the pseudogene TRBV3-2), with 7 bases that match TRBD1. CDR1 and CDR2 (germline): LGHDT, YNNKEL (reference sequence). The CDR3 covers 13 residues. CDR3 region: CASSQELGQRVNF. In nucleotides, the CDR3 is TGTGCCAGCAGCCAAGAATTGGGACAGCGGGTGAATTTT.

The rearrangement joins TRBV29-1 to TRBJ2-5; TRBD2 aligns across 15 bases. V shed 7 bases and J 4 bases; nucleotides not matched to a gene: 4. The CDR3 consists of 14 residues. Germline loops: CDR1 SQVTM, CDR2 ANQGSEA. The CDR3, as DNA: TGCAGCGCCTGGACTAGCGGGGGGGGAGAGACCCAGTACTTC. This gives the protein CSAWTSGGGETQYF.

The chain employs TRBV29-1 and TRBJ2-7; 11 nucleotides agree with TRBD1. The CDR3 is made up of 13 amino acids. Germline CDR1 and CDR2: SQVTM and ANQGSEA. This CDR3 reads CSSQGTGGGEQYF. The DNA of the CDR3 is TGCAGTTCACAAGGGACAGGGGGAGGGGAGCAGTACTTC.

This clone was picked up one time. V gene TRBV7-6 combines with J gene TRBJ2-1, with D possibly being TRBD2 (5 bases). CDR3 length: 16 residues. CDR1 is SGHVS, CDR2 FNYEAQ, per germline. The germline V and J ends were trimmed by 3 bases and 3 bases, with 15 bases remaining between them. CDR3 amino acids: CASSFSGELLYNEQFF. CDR3 coding DNA: TGTGCCAGCAGCTTTTCCGGGGAACTTCTCTACAATGAGCAGTTCTTC. Looking up the rest from reference TRBV7-6 and TRBJ2-1 gives the full variable domain: GAGVSQSPRYKVTKRGQDVALRCDPISGHVSLYWYRQALGQGPEFLTYFNYEAQQDKSGLPNDRFSAERPEGSISTLTIQRTEQRDSAMYRCASSFSGELLYNEQFFGPGTRLTVL.

The CDR3 protein is CASRGTSVSSDTQYF. The CDR3 nucleotides read TGTGCCAGCAGGGGGACTAGTGTTTCATCAGATACGCAGTATTTT. The chain links TRBV2 to TRBJ2-3; the match to TRBD2 covers 8 bases. Germline lookup yields CDR1 SNHLY and CDR2 FYNNEI. The CDR3 has 15 amino acids. Trimming removed 6 bases from V and 4 bases from J; junction bases left unmatched: 9.

The rearrangement links TRBV19 to TRBJ2-2; 13 bases align to TRBD2. Germline CDR1 is LNHDA and CDR2 is SQIVND (reference sequence). The CDR3 length is 16 residues. V was pared by 8 bases and J by 6 bases, with 9 bases of the junction left unmatched. CDR3 DNA: TGTGCCAGTGCCGGACTAGCGGGAGATCGGGCCGGGGAGCTGTTTTTT. It specifies CASAGLAGDRAGELFF.

This clone was recorded many times. This chain uses TRBV7-8 with TRBJ2-2; 12 nucleotides align to TRBD2. The CDR3 consists of 17 residues. CDR1 and CDR2 from the germline V gene are SGHVS and FQNEAQ. Trimming took 2 bases from V and 5 from J; bases not matched to a gene: 6. The DNA for the CDR3 is TGTGCCAGCAGCTTATCTAGCGGGAGGGCCGGGACCGGGGAGCTGTTTTTT. It yields the protein CASSLSSGRAGTGELFF.

The DNA for the CDR3 is TGTGCCAGCAGTGCCCTACTCACAGGGAACTATGGCTACACCTTC. This encodes CASSALLTGNYGYTF. The chain uses TRBV2 and TRBJ1-2; weak D call: TRBD1 (6 bases). Germline values: CDR1 SNHLY, CDR2 FYNNEI. The CDR3 totals 15 residues. V gave up 4 bases and J gave up 2 bases, with 14 bases separating them.